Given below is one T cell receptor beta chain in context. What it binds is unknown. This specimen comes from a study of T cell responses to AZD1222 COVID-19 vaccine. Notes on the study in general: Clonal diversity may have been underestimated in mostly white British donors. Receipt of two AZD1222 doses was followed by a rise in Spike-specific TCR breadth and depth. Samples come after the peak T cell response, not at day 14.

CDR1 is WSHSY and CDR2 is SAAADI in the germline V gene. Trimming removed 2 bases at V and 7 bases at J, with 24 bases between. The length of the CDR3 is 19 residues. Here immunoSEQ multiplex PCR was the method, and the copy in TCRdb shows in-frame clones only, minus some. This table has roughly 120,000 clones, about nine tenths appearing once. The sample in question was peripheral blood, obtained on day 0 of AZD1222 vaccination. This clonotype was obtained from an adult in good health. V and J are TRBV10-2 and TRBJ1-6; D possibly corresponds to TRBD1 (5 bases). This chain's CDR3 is CASSESILLTGRGNSPLHF. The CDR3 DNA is TGCGCCAGCAGTGAGAGTATCCTATTAACGGGACGGGGCAATTCACCCCTCCACTTT.